A selection of T cell receptor beta chains follows, all from one sample in a study of T-cell reconstitution after alpha-beta-depleted transplantation in children. TCRdb re-called the PCR reads with MiXCR, one entry per CDR3 protein. The sample lists roughly 500,000 distinct CDR3 sequences; roughly 10% were seen once. The sequences come from PBMCs, collected before TCRalphabeta/CD19-depleted stem cell transplant. These receptors all stem from a child aged 2 to 10 with inherited bone marrow failure, due to receive a stem cell transplant. The CDR3 runs from the conserved cysteine through the conserved F or W. D genes are given only for firm matches. Clone size is given for some rows only: seen once, a few or many times, or a class if the clone is expanded.

TRBV29-1	.	many	TRBJ1-2	TGCAGCGTTGAAGACGGGCGCAATGGCTACACCTTC	CSVEDGRNGYTF
TRBV7-9	TRBD2	many	TRBJ2-7	TGTGCCAGCAGCTTAGCCCTAGCGGGCCCCTCCTACGGGCAGTACTTC	CASSLALAGPSYGQYF
TRBV7-6	TRBD2	.	TRBJ2-1	TGTGCCAGCAGCAATAGCGGGAGGGCCTCTGTCGAGCAGTTCTTC	CASSNSGRASVEQFF
TRBV9	.	many	TRBJ2-1	TGTGCCAGCAGCGTAGTAGGGGAATACGGTGAGCAGTTCTTC	CASSVVGEYGEQFF
TRBV29-1	.	many	TRBJ2-7	TGCAGCGGAAGCCAGGGATACGAGCAGTACTTC	CSGSQGYEQYF
TRBV20-1	TRBD1	many	TRBJ2-7	TGCAGTGCTAGAGGGACAGGGGATTTCTACGAGCAGTACTTC	CSARGTGDFYEQYF
TRBV2	.	.	TRBJ1-5	TGTGCCAGCAGGGCCGACGGGATCAATCAGCCCCAGCATTTT	CASRADGINQPQHF
TRBV11-2	.	many	TRBJ2-1	TGTGCCAGCAGCCCTCACACGGGAACAGGCGGGGATGAGCAGTTCTTC	CASSPHTGTGGDEQFF
TRBV6-1	TRBD1	few	TRBJ1-3	TGTGCCAGCAGAGAAGATCCGGGACAGGGACACTCTGGAAACACCATATATTTT	CASREDPGQGHSGNTIYF
TRBV29-1	.	many	TRBJ2-7	TGCAGCGTTGAAATCCTAACCCTCGGAGGGTACGAGCAGTACTTC	CSVEILTLGGYEQYF
TRBV18	.	.	TRBJ1-1	TGTGCCAGCTCACCACTCGCGGATATGAACACTGAAGCTTTCTTT	CASSPLADMNTEAFF
TRBV20-1	.	.	TRBJ2-7	TGCAGTGCTCACTTCGGCGACTCCTACGAGCAGTACTTC	CSAHFGDSYEQYF
TRBV7-8	.	many	TRBJ1-5	TGTGCCAGCAGCGCAGGGTTCCGAGGGTGGGTTGCCCAGCATTTT	CASSAGFRGWVAQHF
TRBV20-1	TRBD1	many	TRBJ1-1	TGCAGTGCCCCACGGACAGGGGCGCACACTGAAGCTTTCTTT	CSAPRTGAHTEAFF
TRBV11-1	.	few	TRBJ2-7	TGTGCCAGCAGCTCTTACGGCAGACCCTACGAGCAGTACTTC	CASSSYGRPYEQYF
TRBV19	TRBD2	.	TRBJ2-2	TGTGCCAGTAGTAGGCTCACGGGAGGCGCGAACACCGGGGAGCTGTTTTTT	CASSRLTGGANTGELFF
TRBV7-8	.	few	TRBJ2-1	TGTGCCAGCAGCCCCTATGTTCCTATAGCGGCCTACAATGAGCAGTTCTTC	CASSPYVPIAAYNEQFF
TRBV20-1	.	many	TRBJ1-2	TGCAGTGCTAGAGATGTAAGGGGTCCCTATGGCTACACCTTC	CSARDVRGPYGYTF
TRBV2	.	many	TRBJ2-1	TGTGCCAGCAGTGTGGACGGAGGAGGATACAATGAGCAGTTCTTC	CASSVDGGGYNEQFF
TRBV10-3	TRBD2	many	TRBJ2-3	TGTGCCATCGGGACTAGCGGGAGAGGAGGAAACACAGATACGCAGTATTTT	CAIGTSGRGGNTDTQYF
TRBV12-3/TRBV12-4	TRBD2	.	TRBJ2-3	TGTGCCTGCAGGATTCCTGGGACTAGCGGCACGGATACGCAGTATTTT	CACRIPGTSGTDTQYF
TRBV9	.	many	TRBJ2-1	TGTGCCAGCAGCGTAGATGGGGTACACAATGAGCAGTTCTTC	CASSVDGVHNEQFF
TRBV6-5	TRBD1	.	TRBJ1-2	TGTGCCAGCAGTTACCTAGGACAGGGGAGCTATGGCTACACCTTC	CASSYLGQGSYGYTF
TRBV25-1	.	.	TRBJ2-7	TGTGCCAGCGGCCGGGGCAGGGTCTACGAGCAGTACTTC	CASGRGRVYEQYF
TRBV28	.	many	TRBJ2-3	TGTGCCAGCAGTTTATTGACCAGCACAGATACGCAGTATTTT	CASSLLTSTDTQYF
TRBV7-2	.	many	TRBJ1-6	TGTGCCAGCAGCTTAGTTCCAGCGGGGAATTCACCCCTCCACTTT	CASSLVPAGNSPLHF
TRBV5-5	.	many	TRBJ2-1	TGTGCCAGCAGCTTGGCCATCTGGGGGCCTTACAATGAGCAGTTCTTC	CASSLAIWGPYNEQFF
TRBV11-2	.	many	TRBJ2-1	TGTGCCAGCAGCTTAGATTTTAGGGGGATAAGCTCCTACAATGAGCAGTTCTTC	CASSLDFRGISSYNEQFF
TRBV4-3	TRBD2	many	TRBJ2-3	TGCGCCAGCAGAGCAGGAGCTAGCGGGACCTCTAGCACAGATACGCAGTATTTT	CASRAGASGTSSTDTQYF
TRBV4-1	TRBD2	many	TRBJ2-3	TGCGCCAGCAGCCGTTTTACGGCGGGAGGTAACACAGATACGCAGTATTTT	CASSRFTAGGNTDTQYF
TRBV4-2	TRBD2	few	TRBJ2-3	TGTGCCAGCAGCCAGGGATGGCGGGAGGGCCCAGATACGCAGTATTTT	CASSQGWREGPDTQYF
TRBV12-3/TRBV12-4	TRBD1	many	TRBJ1-5	TGTGCCAGCAGTTTAGGGACAGGGGGCGCGAGGAGTCAGCCCCAGCATTTT	CASSLGTGGARSQPQHF
TRBV6-1	TRBD1	.	TRBJ2-7	TGTGCCAGCAGGTTCCAGGGGGACCGGAGCTTTTACGAGCAGTACTTC	CASRFQGDRSFYEQYF
TRBV11-2	TRBD2	many	TRBJ2-5	TGTGCCAGCAGCTATCCGAAGCGGGAGAGAGGAGAGACCCAGTACTTC	CASSYPKRERGETQYF
TRBV20-1	.	many	TRBJ2-7	TGCAGTGCTAGGGCTGGCCGCATGGACGAGCAGTACTTC	CSARAGRMDEQYF
TRBV19	.	.	TRBJ2-1	TGTGCCAGTAGTATGGTTCCGGGCCATGAGCAGTTCTTC	CASSMVPGHEQFF
TRBV29-1	.	many	TRBJ1-1	TGCAGCGTCGAACCTCGCAGGAACACTGAAGCTTTCTTT	CSVEPRRNTEAFF
TRBV4-3	.	many	TRBJ1-6	TGCGCCAGCAGCCAAGCACCCCGAGGACCTGAGGGCTCCTATAATTCACCCCTCCACTTT	CASSQAPRGPEGSYNSPLHF
TRBV5-1	TRBD2	many	TRBJ2-7	TGCGCCAGCAGCATAACCCCTAGCGGGAGTAGCTCCTACGAGCAGTACTTC	CASSITPSGSSSYEQYF
TRBV4-3	.	many	TRBJ2-7	TGCGCCAGCAGCCAGATTCTCCAGGGTATGACCTCCTACGAGCAGTACTTC	CASSQILQGMTSYEQYF
TRBV7-2	.	many	TRBJ2-7	TGTGCCAGCAGCTACATCAGGGGAGGGGGCGAGCAGTACTTC	CASSYIRGGGEQYF
TRBV20-1	.	many	TRBJ2-4	TGCAGTGCTAGAGATGCAGGGTCCTCCAAAAACATTCAGTACTTC	CSARDAGSSKNIQYF
TRBV13	TRBD2	.	TRBJ2-1	TGTGCCAGCAGCTCCCCCCCGGGGGGGAATGAGCAGTTCTTC	CASSSPPGGNEQFF
TRBV6-2/TRBV6-3	.	many	TRBJ2-6	TGTGCCAGCAGTTACAGCTCTGGGGCCAACGTCCTGACTTTC	CASSYSSGANVLTF